This T cell receptor beta chain stems from a study of T cell responses to AZD1222 COVID-19 vaccine (dated by TCRdb to 2020 to 2023). Regarding the complete study: AZD1222 recipients with second doses at about 4 weeks or about 12 weeks were pooled, because spike-specific TCR depth and breadth did not differ between schedules. TCR sequencing was performed for fewer than 250 trial participants, of whom approximately 200 were given two doses of AZD1222 and approximately 25 were given two doses of MenACWY control vaccine. Enrollment into the trials was organized by age into subgroups of 18-55, 56-69 and 70-plus years, and those subgroups contained 148, 28 and 57 TCR-sequenced participants, respectively. Findings and caveats that apply to the study as a whole: Spike-specific TCR breadth and depth rose significantly after two AZD1222 doses compared with day 0 and with MenACWY recipients. Reportedly, almost half of the unique spike-specific TCRs recognized epitopes lying outside the regions that are mutated in the B.1.351 and B.1.1.7 variants. Participants were mostly white British, with more females than males. The authors suggested clonal diversity may have been underestimated. The whole spike protein was spanned by vaccine-associated CD4 TCRs, and dominant responses were seen in regions 160-218 and 743-854. Conclusions about previously exposed vaccinees are limited because only six or seven AZD1222 recipients were SARS-CoV-2 seropositive at baseline. Because no day 14 peak-response samples were available, the repertoires could be characterized only after the peak T cell response. In the small 56-69-year group, the increase in depth fell short of significance, most likely because of low power.

Taken with the paper, the label for time point translates to: baseline before first vaccination. The vaccinee samples were drawn from two UK trials, COV001 and COV002, one of which was a single-blind randomized controlled phase 2/3 trial testing AZD1222 (ChAdOx1 nCoV-19) in healthy adults. For TCRbeta chain sequencing, PBMC samples from trial participants were taken at day 0 and at day 28 after the second dose. V is cut by 10 bases and J by 0 bases, and the space between the germline ends is 7 bases. From the germline V gene, CDR1 is SGHTA and CDR2 is FQGNSA. CDR3 length: 13 amino acids, cysteine to phenylalanine. The entry retains the CDR3 DNA only, 39 bases that are in frame from base 1. The CDR3 regions of human TCRbeta chains were subjected to immunosequencing. In the authors' own workflow: TCRs in the repertoires were matched against a reference library of SARS-CoV-2-specific TCRs that had been generated with the MIRA antigen-specificity platform. Breadth was defined as the fraction of unique TCRs that were SARS-CoV-2-associated. Depth was defined as the fraction of total T cells that were SARS-CoV-2-associated. Using the MIRA data, each spike-specific TCR was mapped to the spike region that the TCR reacts to and placed in a CD4 or CD8 class. Log10-transformed breadth and depth values were compared by one-way ANOVA with Sidak's multiple comparisons tests. TCRdb limited this immuneACCESS table to in-frame rearrangements with V and J called. A share of clones is missing; checked studies link under half to unresolved V genes, and the rest is unexplained. V and J calls plus clone size are reproduced from that table; the DNA served to infer D and trimming. Here the sample has 90,000 to 95,000 clones; more than 75% occur a single time. The top ten clones comprise 22% of the sample.

This clone appeared once. Which antigen it targets is not known. No base-level quality is on record; no much larger clone is a single base apart. The chain couples TRBV7-2 to TRBJ1-6; the D gene cannot be named for sure. This TCR came from an adult in good health. Sequencing was performed on peripheral blood, taken on day 0 of AZD1222 vaccination. The CDR3 corresponds to CAISGSYNSPLHF. The sequenced DNA is TGTGCCATTAGCGGCTCCTATAATTCACCCCTCCACTTT.